The clone carrying this TCR beta chain was seen only a few times. Germline V gene lookup returns CDR1 SGDLS and CDR2 YYNGEE. CDR3 size: 13 residues. V was cut by 6 bases and J by 1 base, with 10 bases left in between. Following RNA extraction, reverse transcription yielded cDNA that acted as the sequencing template. Profiling relied on immunoSEQ multiplex PCR, and the TCRdb table lists in-frame clones only, not all of them. The data show more than 200,000 clones, with roughly two thirds seen just once and 1% to 1.5% held by the top ten. The data are from a study of CD8+ T cells in alopecia areata. In the study overall: The study gave tofacitinib for 6 to 18 months, then 6 months off drug.

The sequences come from CD4+ T cells sorted from blood, collected at week 0. The clonotype originates from a human donor with alopecia areata. The chain employs TRBV9 and TRBJ1-1, with D possibly being TRBD1 (5 bases). The CDR3 nucleotides are TGTGCCAGCACTGCAGGGCCGAACACTGAAGCTTTCTTT. Amino acids: CASTAGPNTEAFF. Supplemented by reference TRBV9 and TRBJ1-1, the full variable domain reads DSGVTQTPKHLITATGQRVTLRCSPRSGDLSVYWYQQSLDQGLQFLIQYYNGEERAKGNILERFSAQQFPDLHSELNLSSLELGDSALYFCASTAGPNTEAFFGQGTRLTVV.